This TCR beta chain is from a study of vaccination effects on CD4 cells after COVID-19. In the study overall: Post-vaccine sample collection fell at a median of 72 days after the second dose. Study outcomes and limitations: In healthy vaccinees, only 1 of 255 vaccine-induced clones cross-reacted with common cold coronaviruses.

From germline, CDR1 is SGHRS and CDR2 YFSETQ. The V gene lost 4 bases and the J gene lost 1 base, with 14 bases spanning the gap. This CDR3 is 15 amino acids long. Data came from immunoSEQ multiplex PCR; TCRdb stores just in-frame clones and leaves some out. The top ten clones hold around 6% of a sample with 20,000 to 30,000 clones, around 79% of them seen once. Sequencing in the ViraFEST assay came after antigen-specific CD4+ T cells had been expanded with viral peptide pools, which were used to stimulate PBMC. Upon completion of around ten days in culture, CD4+ T cells were isolated. The cohort was immunized with two doses of either the BNT162b2 or mRNA-1273 vaccine. Of note for this clone: Its antigen is currently unknown.

The sample was CD4+ T cells from PBMCs cultured with SARS-CoV-2 spike peptides, taken after COVID-19 vaccination. The rearrangement links TRBV5-1 to TRBJ1-1; D is uncertain. The TCR comes from a human donor who received a COVID-19 vaccine. Some clones in this sample may be carry-over from other donors' samples. The CDR3 loop reads CASSPEWVTNTEAFF. CDR3 DNA sequence: TGCGCCAGCAGCCCGGAGTGGGTTACGAACACTGAAGCTTTCTTT.